This passage covers 28 T cell receptor beta chains from one sample sequenced in a study of beta chain features in type 1 diabetes (dated 2018 in TCRdb). What the research found in general, with its limitations: A moderate but significant shortening of TCRB CDR3 length was observed in type 1 diabetes patients in all four CD4+ subsets.

Library preparation was by the immunoSEQ multiplex PCR assay. The entire isolated RNA was reverse transcribed using the High Capacity cDNA Reverse Transcription Kit, and thus expressed TCRB transcripts were sequenced. The source is immuneACCESS, and TCRdb retained only in-frame sequences with V and J called. Part of the clones is not carried over; for the studies checked, unresolved V genes explain less than half of this, and the remainder is unexplained. Across this sample there are 300,000 to 350,000 clones, with 9.3% seen only once. In total, the top ten clones hold 1% of the sample. No antigen has been assigned to these receptors. Sequencing used central memory CD4+ T cells from blood. The receptors originated from a man aged 30-40 years with type 1 diabetes.

In its sample, this clone was seen many times. This chain connects TRBV7-2 to TRBJ2-1; no definite D call. Trimming cost V 2 bases and J 4 bases, with 6 bases left between them. The CDR3 is made up of 13 amino acids. The germline gives CDR1 SGHTA, CDR2 FQGNSA. The CDR3 loop reads CASSLWPYNEQFF. CDR3 bases: TGTGCCAGCAGCTTATGGCCGTACAATGAGCAGTTCTTC. Full variable domain (outside the CDR3, taken from reference TRBV7-2 and TRBJ2-1): GAGVSQSPSNKVTEKGKDVELRCDPISGHTALYWYRQSLGQGLEFLIYFQGNSAPDKSGLPSDRFSAERTGGSVSTLTIQRTQQEDSAVYLCASSLWPYNEQFFGPGTRLTVL.

The table lists this clone with a few counts. The rearrangement joins TRBV2 to TRBJ1-5, with 10 bases matching TRBD1. CDR1 and CDR2 (germline): SNHLY, FYNNEI. There are 15 residues in the CDR3. Germline trimming cut 2 bases from V and 4 bases from J; bases unmatched to any gene: 2. The CDR3 reads CASSEWTGGNQPQHF. The CDR3 DNA reads as TGTGCCAGCAGTGAATGGACAGGGGGGAATCAGCCCCAGCATTTT.

This clone showed up just a few times. The CDR3 DNA sequence: TGTGCCAGCAGTTTACCACAGGGGATCCAAGAGACCCAGTACTTC. It encodes CASSLPQGIQETQYF. The chain employs TRBV27 and TRBJ2-5; TRBD1 matches 7 bases. Trimming removed 2 bases from V and 1 base from J; junction bases left unmatched: 4. The V gene's germline CDR1 is MNHEY and CDR2 SMNVEV (reference sequence). CDR3 length: 15 amino acids.

The chain carries TRBV7-9 and TRBJ1-5; D not certain. There are 13 residues in the CDR3. CDR1 and CDR2 (germline): SEHNR, FQNEAQ (reference sequence). Trimming removed 0 bases at V and 6 bases at J, with 6 bases between. The CDR3 loop reads CASSLAMGQPQHF. In DNA form, the CDR3 reads TGTGCCAGCAGCTTAGCCATGGGTCAGCCCCAGCATTTT.

This clone was counted a few times. J is TRBJ2-1 and V is TRBV7-2, with D uncertain. Germline CDR1 SGHTA, CDR2 FQGNSA. The CDR3 length is 14 residues. The ends were cut back, 3 bases at V and 2 bases at J, with 8 bases in the middle. The CDR3 DNA sequence: TGTGCCAGCAGCTTCGCGAGTACCTACAATGAGCAGTTCTTC. It translates to CASSFASTYNEQFF.

This chain uses TRBV27 with TRBJ2-2, with a weak D call TRBD2 (5 bases). Trimming removed 2 bases from V and 5 bases from J, with 9 bases in between. There are 14 residues in the CDR3. Germline V gene lookup returns CDR1 MNHEY and CDR2 SMNVEV (reference sequence). CDR3 sequence: CASSLNRDTGELFF. The CDR3 coding sequence is TGTGCCAGCAGTTTAAACCGGGATACCGGGGAGCTGTTTTTT.

This clone was seen more than once but under ten times. The junction and the germline gene differ at one end; a read error may be behind it. The V gene is TRBV30, the J gene TRBJ1-3; no clear D. Germline CDR1 GTSNPN, CDR2 SVGIG (reference sequence). The CDR3 consists of 15 residues. Here the CDR3 reads CACSVNINSGNTIYF. DNA of the CDR3: TGTGCCTGTAGTGTTAACATCAACTCTGGAAACACCATATATTTT.

The J gene is TRBJ2-5, the V gene TRBV5-1; D might be TRBD2 (5 bases). The germline V gene encodes CDR1 SGHRS and CDR2 YFSETQ. Trimming stripped 0 bases from V and 5 bases from J, with 11 bases between. There are 14 residues in the CDR3. CDR3 DNA sequence: TGCGCCAGCAGCTTGGTGGTGGGAGCGGAGACCCAGTACTTC. This encodes CASSLVVGAETQYF.

This chain joins TRBV6-5 and TRBJ1-4, with D unclear. Germline values: CDR1 MNHEY, CDR2 SVGAGI. This CDR3 comprises 14 residues. V was clipped by 5 bases and J by 8 bases, with 15 bases between them. In DNA, the CDR3 is TGTGCCAGCAGTCCACGGTCAGATAAGGAAAAACTGTTTTTT. Translated: CASSPRSDKEKLFF.

V usage is TRBV6-1 and J usage is TRBJ2-3, with D possibly being TRBD1 (6 bases). V was shortened by 6 bases and J by 4 bases, with 11 bases between the two germline ends. This CDR3 comprises 13 residues. Germline CDR1 is MNHNS and CDR2 is SASEGT. This CDR3 is CASRRGYADTQYF. CDR3 DNA: TGTGCCAGCAGGAGGGGGTACGCAGATACGCAGTATTTT.

Turning to this clone: A junction end diverges from the germline sequence, so it may reflect a read error. V is TRBV27 and J is TRBJ2-3, with TRBD2 identical over 10 bases. Germline V gene lookup returns CDR1 MNHEY and CDR2 SMNVEV (reference sequence). The length of the CDR3 is 16 residues. CDR3 DNA sequence: TGTGCCAGCAGTTTGATGATAGCGGGGGGCACGGATACGCAGTATTTT. Translated, it gives CASSLMIAGGTDTQYF.

The CDR3 DNA is TGTGCCAGCAGTAATCGGTTAACAGGAGGTACCTACACCTTC. It specifies CASSNRLTGGTYTF. The rearrangement uses TRBV2 and TRBJ1-2, with D perhaps TRBD1 (5 bases). Trimming took off 5 bases at V and 10 bases at J, with 20 bases between the two ends. The CDR3 sequence is 14 residues long. Per germline, CDR1 SNHLY and CDR2 FYNNEI.

The rearrangement joins TRBV6-5 to TRBJ2-5; maybe TRBD2 (5 bases). Trimming took 5 bases from V and 1 from J, leaving 11 bases between them. Per the germline V gene, CDR1 is MNHEY and CDR2 is SVGAGI. The CDR3 has 14 amino acids. CDR3 amino acids: CASSAGGAQETQYF. CDR3 sequence (DNA): TGTGCCAGCAGTGCGGGCGGAGCCCAAGAGACCCAGTACTTC.

V is TRBV5-6 and J is TRBJ2-3; 11 positions match TRBD1. CDR3 size: 16 residues. Germline CDR1 and CDR2: SGHDT and YYEEEE. The V gene end was trimmed by 0 bases and the J gene end by 6 bases; junction bases not matched to a gene: 6. This chain's CDR3 is CASSLAIGQGADTQYF. The CDR3 DNA is TGTGCCAGCAGCTTGGCCATAGGACAGGGGGCCGATACGCAGTATTTT.

This clone has a handful of counts. The chain uses TRBV1 and TRBJ2-7. TRBV1 is a listed pseudogene. CDR3 length: 19 amino acids. The DNA for the CDR3 is TGCACCAGCAGCCAAGAGATAGCTTGCGGGACAATATTCCCCTACGAGCAGTACTTC. Translated, it gives CTSSQEIACGTIFPYEQYF.

The CDR3 reads CAISATPTGMAETQYF. CDR3 sequence (DNA): TGTGCCATCAGTGCCACCCCGACGGGGATGGCAGAGACCCAGTACTTC. The rearrangement links TRBV10-3 to TRBJ2-5, with TRBD2 as a possible D gene (5 bases). The V end lost 4 bases, the J end lost 4 bases, and 19 bases lay between the germline ends. The CDR3 has 16 residues. The germline V gene has CDR1 ENHRY and CDR2 SYGVKD.

This clone turned up a few times. The rearrangement uses TRBV7-2 and TRBJ1-5; 8 bases are a match to TRBD1. This CDR3 has 15 residues. Germline loops: CDR1 SGHTA, CDR2 FQGNSA. Trimming at V came to 3 bases and at J to 7 bases, leaving 8 bases not matched to a gene. The DNA of the CDR3 is TGTGCCAGCAGCTTTAGGACAGGGTCGGAGCAGCCCCAGCATTTT. Protein product: CASSFRTGSEQPQHF.

Here the CDR3 reads CASRTVSTYSEQYF. DNA of the CDR3: TGTGCCAGCCGGACAGTTTCCACCTACAGCGAGCAGTACTTC. The V and J genes are TRBV2 and TRBJ2-7; D might be TRBD1 (6 bases). Germline CDR1 reads SNHLY; CDR2 reads FYNNEI. V was shortened by 8 bases and J by 6 bases, with 20 bases between the two germline ends. This CDR3 has 14 amino acids.

This sequence joins TRBV14 and TRBJ2-4; D is unresolved. V lost 0 bases and J 4 bases, leaving 4 bases between the germline ends. CDR1 is SGHDN, CDR2 FVKESK, per germline. This CDR3 comprises 13 residues. The CDR3 bases are TGTGCCAGCAGCCAAGATGTGAAAAACATTCAGTACTTC. This encodes CASSQDVKNIQYF.

This clone was detected a few times. The chain combines TRBV7-9 with TRBJ2-7, with no clear D. Trimming took off 4 bases at V and 6 bases at J, with 13 bases between the two ends. The CDR3 has 13 residues. Per the germline V gene, CDR1 is SEHNR and CDR2 is FQNEAQ (reference sequence). CDR3 in DNA: TGTGCCAGCAGCTCGACATGGGGTTCCGAGCAGTACTTC. Protein sequence: CASSSTWGSEQYF.

V usage is TRBV15 and J usage is TRBJ1-5; no definite D call. The CDR3 loop spans 15 amino acids. Per germline, CDR1 LNHNV and CDR2 YYDKDF (reference sequence). Trimming shortened V by 0 bases and J by 0 bases, and 6 bases separated the two germline ends. This CDR3 reads CATSRDPYSNQPQHF. The CDR3 DNA sequence: TGTGCCACCAGCAGAGATCCGTATAGCAATCAGCCCCAGCATTTT.

V usage is TRBV6-6 and J usage is TRBJ2-7; 7 bases are shared with TRBD1. V gave up 2 bases and J gave up 3 bases; unmatched junction bases: 7. CDR1 MNHNY and CDR2 SVGAGI come from the germline V gene (reference sequence). This CDR3 contains 15 residues. The DNA of the CDR3 is TGTGCCAGCAGTTACCCCGCAGGGGGTCTCTACGAGCAGTACTTC. Encoded protein: CASSYPAGGLYEQYF.

The genes are TRBV29-1 and TRBJ1-1, with 7 positions matching TRBD1. There are 15 residues in the CDR3. CDR1 and CDR2 from the germline V gene are SQVTM and ANQGSEA. The trim removed 0 bases at V and 1 base at J, leaving 5 bases unmatched. This CDR3 reads CSVEDLGTANTEAFF. The CDR3 nucleotides are TGCAGCGTTGAAGATCTGGGGACAGCGAACACTGAAGCTTTCTTT. Combining the CDR3 with reference TRBV29-1 and TRBJ1-1 gives the whole variable domain SAVISQKPSRDICQRGTSLTIQCQVDSQVTMMFWYRQQPGQSLTLIATANQGSEATYESGFVIDKFPISRPNLTFSTLTVSNMSPEDSSIYLCSVEDLGTANTEAFFGQGTRLTVV.

The rearrangement uses TRBV29-1 and TRBJ2-7; maybe TRBD1 (6 bases). The germline CDR1 and CDR2 sequences are SQVTM and ANQGSEA. This CDR3 has 11 residues. The V end lost 3 bases, the J end lost 3 bases, and 6 bases lay between the germline ends. CDR3: CSVEGHYEQYF. The DNA of the CDR3 is TGCAGCGTTGAGGGACACTACGAGCAGTACTTC.

The rearrangement links TRBV28 to TRBJ2-7; TRBD1 aligns across 9 bases. Germline CDR1 reads MDHEN; CDR2 reads SYDVKM. This CDR3 spans 15 amino acids. J lost 5 bases, V lost 5 bases, and 10 bases had no gene match. This CDR3 is CASSPTGTGRDEQYF. The CDR3 bases are TGTGCCAGCAGTCCGACCGGGACAGGGAGGGACGAGCAGTACTTC.

The CDR3 DNA is TGTGCCAGCAGCCAATTGGTGGCCGGGAACACTGAAGCTTTCTTT. Its translation: CASSQLVAGNTEAFF. This chain links TRBV14 with TRBJ1-1, with D uncertain. Looked up from germline, CDR1 is SGHDN and CDR2 is FVKESK. The CDR3 contains 15 residues. V gave up 2 bases and J gave up 1 base, with 11 bases separating them.

Many counts were recorded for this clone. V and J are TRBV6-6 and TRBJ1-2; 7 nucleotides match TRBD1. CDR1 is MNHNY and CDR2 is SVGAGI in the germline V gene (reference sequence). CDR3 length: 12 residues. The junction had 3 bases not matched to a gene; V was cut back by 8 bases and J by 3 bases. In nucleotides, the CDR3 is TGTGCCAGCCGCGGACAGGACTATGGCTACACCTTC. Its translation: CASRGQDYGYTF.

There are a few counts of this clone. The genes are TRBV4-3 and TRBJ1-3; 7 positions match TRBD1. The germline V gene encodes CDR1 LGHNA and CDR2 YSLEER. CDR3 length: 17 residues. Trimming cost V 2 bases and J 0 bases; bases outside gene matches: 7. The CDR3 loop reads CASSQYLQGTSGNTIYF. Here the CDR3 DNA reads TGCGCCAGCAGCCAATATTTACAGGGGACCTCTGGAAACACCATATATTTT.